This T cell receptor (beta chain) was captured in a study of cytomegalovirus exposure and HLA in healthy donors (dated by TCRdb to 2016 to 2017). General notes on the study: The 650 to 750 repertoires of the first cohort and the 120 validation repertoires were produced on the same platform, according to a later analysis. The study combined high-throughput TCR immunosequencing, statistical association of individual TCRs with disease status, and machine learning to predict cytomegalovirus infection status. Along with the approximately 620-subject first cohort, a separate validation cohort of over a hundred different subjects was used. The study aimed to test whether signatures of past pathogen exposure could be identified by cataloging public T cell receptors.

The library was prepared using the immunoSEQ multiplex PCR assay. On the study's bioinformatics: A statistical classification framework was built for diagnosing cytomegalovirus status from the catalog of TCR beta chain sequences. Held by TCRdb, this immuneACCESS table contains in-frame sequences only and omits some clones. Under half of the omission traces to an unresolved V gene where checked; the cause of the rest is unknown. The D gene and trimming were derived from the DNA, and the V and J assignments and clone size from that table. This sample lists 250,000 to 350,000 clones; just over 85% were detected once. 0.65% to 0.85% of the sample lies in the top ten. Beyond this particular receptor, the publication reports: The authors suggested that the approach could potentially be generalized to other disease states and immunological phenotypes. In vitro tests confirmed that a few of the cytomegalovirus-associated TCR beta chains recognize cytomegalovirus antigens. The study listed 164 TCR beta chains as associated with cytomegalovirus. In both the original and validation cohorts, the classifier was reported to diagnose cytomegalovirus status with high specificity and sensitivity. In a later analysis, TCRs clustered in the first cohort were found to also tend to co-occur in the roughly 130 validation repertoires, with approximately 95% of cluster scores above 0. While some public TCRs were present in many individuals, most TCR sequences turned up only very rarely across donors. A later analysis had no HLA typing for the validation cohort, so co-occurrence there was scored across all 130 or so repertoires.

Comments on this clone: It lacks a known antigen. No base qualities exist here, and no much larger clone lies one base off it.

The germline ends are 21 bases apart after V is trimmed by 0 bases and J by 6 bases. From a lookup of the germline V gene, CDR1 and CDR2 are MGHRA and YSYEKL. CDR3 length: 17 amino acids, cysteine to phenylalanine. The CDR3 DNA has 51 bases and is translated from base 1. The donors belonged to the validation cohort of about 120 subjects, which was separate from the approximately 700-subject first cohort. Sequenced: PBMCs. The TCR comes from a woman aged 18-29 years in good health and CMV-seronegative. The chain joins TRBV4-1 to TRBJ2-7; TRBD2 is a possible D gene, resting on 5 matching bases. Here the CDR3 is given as CASSQERASGFVAEQYF. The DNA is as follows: TGCGCCAGCAGCCAAGAAAGGGCCTCGGGGTTTGTTGCCGAGCAGTACTTC.